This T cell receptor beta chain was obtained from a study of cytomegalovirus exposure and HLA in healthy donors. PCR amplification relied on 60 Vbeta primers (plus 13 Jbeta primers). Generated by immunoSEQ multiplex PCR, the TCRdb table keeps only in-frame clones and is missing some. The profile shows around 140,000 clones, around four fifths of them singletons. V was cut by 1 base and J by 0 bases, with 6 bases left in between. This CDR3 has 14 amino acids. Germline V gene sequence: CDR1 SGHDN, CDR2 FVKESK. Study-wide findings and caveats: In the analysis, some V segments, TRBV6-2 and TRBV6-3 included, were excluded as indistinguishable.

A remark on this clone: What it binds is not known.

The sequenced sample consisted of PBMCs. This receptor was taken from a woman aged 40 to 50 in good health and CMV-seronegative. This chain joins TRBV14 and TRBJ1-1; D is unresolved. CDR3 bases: TGTGCCAGCAGCCAAGTATACATGAACACTGAAGCTTTCTTT. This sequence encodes CASSQVYMNTEAFF.